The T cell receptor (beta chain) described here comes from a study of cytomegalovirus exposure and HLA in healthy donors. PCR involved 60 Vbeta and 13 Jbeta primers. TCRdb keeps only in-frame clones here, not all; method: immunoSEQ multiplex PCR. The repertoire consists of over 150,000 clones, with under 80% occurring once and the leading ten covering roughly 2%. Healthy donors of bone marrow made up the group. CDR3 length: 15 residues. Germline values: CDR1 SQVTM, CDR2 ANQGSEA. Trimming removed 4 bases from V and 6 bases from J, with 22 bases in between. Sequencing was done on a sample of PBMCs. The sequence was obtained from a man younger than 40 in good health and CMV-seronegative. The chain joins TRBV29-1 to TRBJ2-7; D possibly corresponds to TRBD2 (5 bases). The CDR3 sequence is CSVGFGNRRFCEQYF. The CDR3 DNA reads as TGCAGCGTTGGGTTCGGGAACAGACGATTTTGCGAGCAGTACTTC.